The 32 T cell receptor beta chains in this list originate from one sample, sequenced in a study of identical twins. TCRdb recomputed calls from the 5' RACE reads with MiXCR, one row per CDR3 protein. The data contain fewer than 250,000 distinct CDR3 sequences, around a tenth of them singletons. What was sequenced was memory (CD45RO+) T cells sorted from blood. The receptors come from a woman between 18 and 29 years old in good health.

This clonotype was counted only a few times. CDR3 in amino acids: CSARRFLAGTTGELFF. CDR3 bases: TGCAGTGCTAGAAGGTTTCTAGCGGGGACGACCGGGGAGCTGTTTTTT. The gene calls are TRBV20-1 and TRBJ2-2; 9 bases line up with TRBD2. Germline V gives CDR1 DFQATT, CDR2 SNEGSKA (reference sequence). The CDR3 is made up of 16 amino acids. The trim removed 2 bases at V and 5 bases at J, leaving 9 bases unmatched.

This clonotype was seen ten or more times. The V and J genes are TRBV7-6 and TRBJ2-1; 11 bases align to TRBD2. Looked up from germline, CDR1 is SGHVS and CDR2 is FNYEAQ. V shed 7 bases, J shed 0 bases, and the junction held 17 bases outside the gene matches. The CDR3 extends over 20 amino acids. CDR3 coding DNA: TGTGCCAGCACTGGGGGGCTGGTGTCTAGCGGGGGGCGCTCCTACAATGAGCAGTTCTTC. This codes for CASTGGLVSSGGRSYNEQFF.

This clonotype was seen at least ten times. This chain connects TRBV20-1 to TRBJ2-3; 10 bases are shared with TRBD2. The CDR3 is made up of 16 amino acids. Looked up from germline, CDR1 is DFQATT and CDR2 is SNEGSKA (reference sequence). V shed 0 bases and J 6 bases; nucleotides not matched to a gene: 9. CDR3 residues: CSARDPTSGAGDTQYF. CDR3 nucleotide sequence: TGCAGTGCTAGAGATCCTACTAGCGGGGCAGGGGATACGCAGTATTTT.

The genes are TRBV6-1 and TRBJ2-3, with TRBD2 identical over 11 bases. Germline assignment: CDR1 MNHNS and CDR2 SASEGT. CDR3 length: 15 amino acids. V gave up 11 bases and J gave up 2 bases; unmatched junction bases: 9. The CDR3 bases are TGTGCCGGAAGTCCGGGACTAGCGGTCACAGATACGCAGTATTTT. Translating it yields CAGSPGLAVTDTQYF.

In DNA form, the CDR3 reads TGTGCCAGCAGTTTTGGGGGGACGTCAAACATTCAGTACTTC. This encodes CASSFGGTSNIQYF. This rearrangement joins TRBV12-3 or TRBV12-4 to TRBJ2-4, with a weak D call TRBD2 (6 bases). The CDR3 is made up of 14 amino acids. Between the trimmed V and J ends, which lost 3 bases and 6 bases, there was a span of 12 bases.

In its sample, this clonotype was seen a few times. The DNA for the CDR3 is TGTGCCAGCAGTTTATCAGGGAAGGGTAACTACACCTTC. Translating it yields CASSLSGKGNYTF. The gene calls are TRBV27 and TRBJ1-2; D not resolved. This CDR3 comprises 13 residues. V gave up 0 bases and J gave up 10 bases, with 12 bases separating them. From germline, CDR1 is MNHEY and CDR2 SMNVEV (reference sequence).

At least ten counts were recorded for this clonotype. The chain combines TRBV12-3 or TRBV12-4 with TRBJ2-7; 9 bases fit TRBD1. With V trimmed by 7 bases and J by 1 base, 11 bases remained unmatched. This CDR3 comprises 16 residues. The CDR3 bases are TGTGCCAGCACCTCGGGATACAGGGGGCAATCCTACGAGCAGTACTTC. Amino acid sequence: CASTSGYRGQSYEQYF.

This clonotype has a handful of counts. V usage is TRBV6-5 and J usage is TRBJ2-5, with 10 nucleotides matching TRBD1. The CDR3 sequence is 15 residues long. V shed 4 bases, J shed 1 base, and the junction held 3 bases outside the gene matches. The germline CDR1 and CDR2 sequences are MNHEY and SVGAGI. CDR3 in amino acids: CASSSRTGGQETQYF. The CDR3 DNA reads as TGTGCCAGCAGTTCTCGGACAGGGGGCCAAGAGACCCAGTACTTC.

The chain is built from TRBV3-1 and TRBJ2-2, with unresolved D. CDR3 length equals 12 residues. From germline, CDR1 is LGHDT and CDR2 YNNKEL (reference sequence). Trimming removed 3 bases at V and 5 bases at J, with 4 bases between. The CDR3 DNA sequence: TGTGCCAGCAGCCAGCGGACCGGGGAGCTGTTTTTT. Translation gives CASSQRTGELFF. Full variable domain (missing parts from reference TRBV3-1 and TRBJ2-2): DTAVSQTPKYLVTQMGNDKSIKCEQNLGHDTMYWYKQDSKKFLKIMFSYNNKELIINETVPNRFSPKSPDKAHLNLHINSLELGDSAVYFCASSQRTGELFFGEGSRLTVL.

This clonotype was counted many times. The CDR3: CASSYSRTSGQREQFF. CDR3 nucleotide sequence: TGTGCCAGCAGTTACTCGCGGACCTCCGGCCAACGAGAGCAGTTCTTC. The chain is built from TRBV6-5 and TRBJ2-1; D is unresolved. V was cut by 0 bases and J by 10 bases, with 19 bases left in between. Germline V gives CDR1 MNHEY, CDR2 SVGAGI. This CDR3 has 16 residues.

This clonotype was counted only a few times. The rearrangement joins TRBV10-3 to TRBJ2-7; 7 bases map to TRBD2. Germline V CDR1 and CDR2: ENHRY, SYGVKD. The junction had 13 bases not matched to a gene; V was cut back by 8 bases and J by 6 bases. This CDR3 has 14 residues. CDR3 nucleotides: TGTGCCATCTCAGGCACTAGCGACCATCTCGAGCAGTACTTC. It codes for CAISGTSDHLEQYF.

This clonotype showed up many times. The chain joins TRBV28 to TRBJ2-3, with D perhaps matching TRBD1 (6 bases). V lost 1 base, J lost 7 bases, and 9 bases lay in between. CDR1 MDHEN and CDR2 SYDVKM come from the germline V gene. The CDR3 loop spans 13 amino acids. This chain's CDR3 is CASSLLQGNTQYF. The CDR3 bases are TGTGCCAGCAGTTTATTACAGGGAAATACGCAGTATTTT.

The CDR3: CASSLALGQPQHF. DNA for the CDR3: TGTGCCAGCAGCTTAGCGCTAGGCCAGCCCCAGCATTTT. This rearrangement joins TRBV7-2 to TRBJ1-5; D uncertain. Germline V gene data show CDR1 as SGHTA and CDR2 as FQGNSA. The V end was cut by 0 bases, the J end by 7 bases, with 7 bases between. CDR3 size: 13 residues. The full variable domain, its missing parts supplied by reference TRBV7-2 and TRBJ1-5, is GAGVSQSPSNKVTEKGKDVELRCDPISGHTALYWYRQSLGQGLEFLIYFQGNSAPDKSGLPSDRFSAERTGGSVSTLTIQRTQQEDSAVYLCASSLALGQPQHFGDGTRLSIL.

This clonotype was observed a few times. The rearrangement links TRBV18 to TRBJ2-7, with a weak D call TRBD1 (5 bases). Germline CDR1 KGHSH, CDR2 LQKENI. V was cut by 3 bases and J by 3 bases, with 9 bases left in between. The CDR3 is made up of 13 amino acids. CDR3 sequence reads: CASSPSQGYEQYF. The CDR3 bases are TGTGCCAGCTCACCGTCTCAGGGCTACGAGCAGTACTTC.

V is TRBV29-1 and J is TRBJ1-1; TRBD1 matches 8 bases. The CDR3 consists of 13 residues. V was pared by 4 bases and J by 1 base, with 2 bases of the junction left unmatched. Germline V gene lookup returns CDR1 SQVTM and CDR2 ANQGSEA. CDR3 DNA sequence: TGCAGCGTTGCTGGACAGGGGAACACTGAAGCTTTCTTT. The encoded protein is CSVAGQGNTEAFF.

This clonotype was detected many times. The chain recombines TRBV29-1 with TRBJ2-1; D is possibly TRBD1 (6 bases). V shed 6 bases and J shed 6 bases, with 6 bases lying between them. Per germline, CDR1 SQVTM and CDR2 ANQGSEA. This CDR3 region has 10 residues. The CDR3 DNA is TGCAGCGTGGGGGCCAATGAGCAGTTCTTC. Its protein is CSVGANEQFF.

This rearrangement joins TRBV7-9 to TRBJ1-1; maybe TRBD1 (6 bases). This CDR3 is 16 amino acids long. Germline-derived CDR1 and CDR2 are SEHNR and FQNEAQ (reference sequence). Between the trimmed V and J ends, which lost 2 bases and 4 bases, there was a span of 17 bases. CDR3 in DNA: TGTGCCAGCAGCTTATCGGGGGGCGGCGCGGGCACTGAAGCTTTCTTT. Its translation: CASSLSGGGAGTEAFF. Looking up the rest from reference TRBV7-9 and TRBJ1-1 gives the full variable domain: DTGVSQNPRHKITKRGQNVTFRCDPISEHNRLYWYRQTLGQGPEFLTYFQNEAQLEKSRLLSDRFSAERPKGSFSTLEIQRTEQGDSAMYLCASSLSGGGAGTEAFFGQGTRLTVV.

This clonotype was seen many times. The V and J genes are TRBV12-3 or TRBV12-4 and TRBJ1-5; perhaps TRBD1 as D (5 bases). The CDR3 is 15 amino acids. V was clipped by 7 bases and J by 0 bases, with 13 bases between them. The CDR3 spells CASTPGPYSNQPQHF. As DNA, the CDR3 is TGTGCCAGCACCCCGGGGCCCTATAGCAATCAGCCCCAGCATTTT.

V gene TRBV6-2 or TRBV6-3 combines with J gene TRBJ2-2; D perhaps matches TRBD1 (5 bases). The length of the CDR3 is 14 residues. Germline V gene lookup returns CDR1 MNHEY and CDR2 SVGEGT. V was pared by 8 bases and J by 4 bases, with 14 bases between. The CDR3 DNA reads TGTGCCAGCTCCAGGGCGAGTATCACCGGGGAGCTGTTTTTT. Its translation: CASSRASITGELFF.

This clonotype was seen repeatedly, ten times or more. This chain joins TRBV14 and TRBJ1-6; possible D gene TRBD1, 5 bases. The CDR3 sequence is 13 residues long. Trimming cost V 3 bases and J 6 bases, with 6 bases left between them. CDR1 SGHDN and CDR2 FVKESK come from the germline V gene. CDR3 protein: CASSHQGNSPLHF. The CDR3 DNA is TGTGCCAGCAGCCATCAGGGTAATTCACCCCTCCACTTT.

The chain has TRBV6-5 and TRBJ1-2, with a possible D match to TRBD1 (6 bases). CDR3 length: 14 amino acids. Trimming removed 2 bases at V and 4 bases at J, with 11 bases between. Germline V gene lookup returns CDR1 MNHEY and CDR2 SVGAGI. In nucleotides, the CDR3 is TGTGCCAGCAGTTACCTGACACAGGGCTATGGCTACACCTTC. This sequence encodes CASSYLTQGYGYTF.

Comment on this clonotype: An end of the junction does not agree with germline; a read error may underlie this. CDR3 sequence reads: CSARDPLGANVLIF. The CDR3 DNA is TGCAGTGCTAGAGACCCGCTTGGGGCCAACGTCCTGATTTTC. This chain uses TRBV20-1 with TRBJ2-6, with TRBD1 as a possible D gene (5 bases). This CDR3 comprises 14 residues. The germline gives CDR1 DFQATT, CDR2 SNEGSKA (reference sequence).

This clonotype was picked up a small number of times. The V gene is TRBV9, the J gene TRBJ2-7; TRBD2 aligns across 7 bases. Germline-derived CDR1 and CDR2 are SGDLS and YYNGEE. The ends lost 0 bases at V and 3 bases at J; junction bases unmatched: 12. The CDR3 consists of 17 residues. Here the CDR3 reads CASSVAESASGYYEQYF. CDR3 nucleotide sequence: TGTGCCAGCAGCGTAGCTGAATCGGCTAGCGGATACTACGAGCAGTACTTC.

V usage is TRBV12-3 or TRBV12-4 and J usage is TRBJ1-1, with D tentatively TRBD1 (5 bases). This CDR3 has 15 amino acids. With 6 bases removed from V and 0 bases from J, the gap between germline ends came to 14 bases. The CDR3 DNA is TGTGCCAGCAGGTTGAGGGGAGGGATGAACACTGAAGCTTTCTTT. This translates into CASRLRGGMNTEAFF.

This clonotype was counted many times. The chain is built from TRBV7-3 and TRBJ2-1; TRBD2 matches 8 bases. J lost 5 bases, V lost 5 bases, and 14 bases had no gene match. Germline CDR1 reads SGHTA; CDR2 reads FQGTGA. The CDR3 has 17 amino acids. The CDR3 sequence is CASSLYGLSGGDNEQFF. The CDR3 nucleotides are TGTGCCAGCAGCCTATATGGACTAAGCGGGGGAGACAATGAGCAGTTCTTC. The full variable domain, in which reference TRBV7-3 and TRBJ2-1 provide the parts outside the CDR3, is GAGVSQTPSNKVTEKGKYVELRCDPISGHTALYWYRQSLGQGPEFLIYFQGTGAADDSGLPNDRFFAVRPEGSVSTLKIQRTERGDSAVYLCASSLYGLSGGDNEQFFGPGTRLTVL.

The chain is built from TRBV6-2 or TRBV6-3 and TRBJ2-2; the D gene is possibly TRBD2 (5 bases). There are 13 residues in the CDR3. V was cut by 2 bases and J by 7 bases, with 8 bases left in between. Germline V gene lookup returns CDR1 MNHEY and CDR2 SVGEGT. CDR3 protein: CASSYRGIGELFF. The CDR3 DNA reads TGTGCCAGCAGTTACCGAGGGATCGGGGAGCTGTTTTTT.

In its sample, this clonotype was seen many times. CDR3 DNA sequence: TGCAGCGTCGCTTCCGGGGCCGCAGATACGCAGTATTTT. Translating gives CSVASGAADTQYF. V is TRBV29-1 and J is TRBJ2-3, with D possibly called TRBD1 or TRBD2 (5 bases each). CDR1 SQVTM and CDR2 ANQGSEA come from the germline V gene. The CDR3 extends over 13 amino acids. V was clipped by 6 bases and J by 4 bases, with 14 bases between them.

This clonotype came up a few times. This chain joins TRBV18 and TRBJ2-5; 7 bases line up with TRBD1. CDR3 length equals 16 residues. CDR1 KGHSH and CDR2 LQKENI come from the germline V gene. The V and J ends lost 4 bases and 5 bases, in that order; junction bases with no gene match: 13. The CDR3 sequence: CASSLSPQGEGETQYF. The CDR3 coding sequence is TGTGCCAGCTCACTCTCTCCCCAGGGGGAAGGGGAGACCCAGTACTTC. The variable domain in full, completed from reference TRBV18 and TRBJ2-5, reads NAGVMQNPRHLVRRRGQEARLRCSPMKGHSHVYWYRQLPEEGLKFMVYLQKENIIDESGMPKERFSAEFPKEGPSILRIQQVVRGDSAAYFCASSLSPQGEGETQYFGPGTRLLVL.

This clonotype was detected only a few times. The chain links TRBV3-1 to TRBJ1-5; tentatively, D is TRBD1 (6 bases). The length of the CDR3 is 18 residues. Germline lookup yields CDR1 LGHDT and CDR2 YNNKEL (reference sequence). Trimming removed 2 bases at V and 4 bases at J, with 21 bases between. The CDR3 protein is CASSQYGPGAEGNQPQHF. CDR3 coding DNA: TGTGCCAGCAGCCAATACGGTCCAGGGGCGGAAGGTAATCAGCCCCAGCATTTT. The entire variable domain, with the rest obtained from reference TRBV3-1 and TRBJ1-5, is as follows: DTAVSQTPKYLVTQMGNDKSIKCEQNLGHDTMYWYKQDSKKFLKIMFSYNNKELIINETVPNRFSPKSPDKAHLNLHINSLELGDSAVYFCASSQYGPGAEGNQPQHFGDGTRLSIL.

At least ten counts were recorded for this clonotype. V and J are TRBV14 and TRBJ1-6; 7 bases are shared with TRBD1. Germline V gene data show CDR1 as SGHDN and CDR2 as FVKESK. The J segment lost 7 bases and the V segment lost 0 bases, leaving 0 bases of the junction unmatched. The CDR3 covers 14 residues. This chain's CDR3 is CASSQDRGNSPLHF. In DNA form, the CDR3 reads TGTGCCAGCAGCCAAGACAGGGGGAATTCACCCCTCCACTTT.

This clonotype was observed many times. This chain connects TRBV5-1 to TRBJ2-1; no clear D. Between the trimmed V and J ends, which lost 0 bases and 6 bases, there was a span of 7 bases. Germline CDR1 reads SGHRS; CDR2 reads YFSETQ. This CDR3 region has 13 residues. The CDR3 nucleotides read TGCGCCAGCAGCTTGGGGGTTCCCAATGAGCAGTTCTTC. Protein product: CASSLGVPNEQFF.

The chain carries TRBV9 and TRBJ1-2; TRBD1 agrees at 11 bases. Germline CDR1 reads SGDLS; CDR2 reads YYNGEE. The CDR3 totals 15 residues. V lost 2 bases and J lost 8; bases outside the gene matches: 8. The CDR3 nucleotides are TGTGCCAGCAGCGTGAACGGACAGGGGGCTTCCGGCTACACCTTC. Protein: CASSVNGQGASGYTF.